The T cell receptor beta chain under discussion was sequenced for a study of T cell responses to AZD1222 COVID-19 vaccine. Points from the study as a whole: Recipients of two AZD1222 doses showed rising Spike-specific TCR breadth and depth. White British ancestry dominated among donors, who included more females, and clonal diversity was possibly underestimated. The peak T cell response came first, and repertoires were sampled only after it. Per reports, nearly half of all spike-specific TCRs target regions that are unmutated in variants.

This clone was detected once. What it recognizes is unknown. A much larger clone sits a single nucleotide away, making a read error possible. The CDR3 consists of 14 residues. Germline-derived CDR1 and CDR2 are MNHEY and SMNVEV (reference sequence). The trim removed 6 bases at V and 3 bases at J, leaving 4 bases unmatched. TCRdb keeps only in-frame clones here, not all; method: immunoSEQ multiplex PCR. The table has more than 95,000 clones, 92% seen once; the top ten hold approximately 1%. The gene calls are TRBV27 and TRBJ2-7, with TRBD1 matching 11 bases. This TCR derives from an adult in good health. The sample in question was peripheral blood, obtained on day 0 of AZD1222 vaccination. The CDR3 loop reads CASSTGTGGYEQYF. In nucleotides, the CDR3 is TGTGCCAGCAGCACCGGGACAGGGGGCTACGAGCAGTACTTC.